The 21 T cell receptor beta chains presented below share a single source sample, sequenced in a study of T-cell memory formation after mild COVID-19. TCRdb re-analysed the 5' RACE reads in MiXCR, keeping a single row per CDR3 protein. The sample shows about 250,000 distinct CDR3 sequences, approximately 16% of them seen only once. Sequencing was done on a sample of PBMCs or a T cell subset sorted from them (not recorded which). The receptors originated from a man younger than 30 who had mild COVID-19 (a few samples of this study predate the infection). Cell type and time point are not known.

This clonotype was found once. The V gene is TRBV12-3 or TRBV12-4, the J gene TRBJ1-1; D is undetermined. The CDR3 spans 13 residues. Trimming cost V 4 bases and J 6 bases, with 12 bases left between them. CDR3 loop: CASSSPAGAEAFF. The CDR3 bases are TGTGCCAGCAGTTCGCCCGCGGGCGCTGAAGCTTTCTTT.

At least ten counts were recorded for this clonotype. This rearrangement joins TRBV6-2 or TRBV6-3 to TRBJ2-6, with 7 nucleotides matching TRBD1. The V gene's germline CDR1 is MNHEY and CDR2 SVGEGT. The CDR3 sequence is 15 residues long. The V and J ends lost 6 bases and 0 bases, in that order; junction bases with no gene match: 2. CDR3 amino acids: CASSPGGSGANVLTF. Here the CDR3 DNA reads TGTGCCAGCAGCCCAGGGGGCTCTGGGGCCAACGTCCTGACTTTC.

This clonotype was observed a handful of times. This chain links TRBV7-2 with TRBJ2-3; tentatively, D is TRBD2 (7 bases). The CDR3 length is 16 residues. The germline CDR1 and CDR2 sequences are SGHTA and FQGNSA. Trimming shortened V by 5 bases and J by 0 bases, and 15 bases separated the two germline ends. The CDR3 DNA reads as TGTGCCAGCAGCCGTGGGGGGGGGCAGAGCACAGATACGCAGTATTTT. Translating gives CASSRGGGQSTDTQYF.

Many counts were recorded for this clonotype. The rearrangement links TRBV7-2 to TRBJ2-4; weak D call: TRBD1 (6 bases). The CDR3 sequence is 15 residues long. Germline V lookup: CDR1 SGHTA, CDR2 FQGNSA. The V and J ends lost 4 bases and 0 bases respectively, with 10 bases between them. This CDR3 reads CASSYQGRAKNIQYF. CDR3 nucleotides: TGTGCCAGCAGCTACCAGGGGAGAGCCAAAAACATTCAGTACTTC.

The chain combines TRBV5-1 with TRBJ2-5, with D perhaps given as TRBD1 or TRBD2 (5 bases each). V was trimmed by 4 bases and J by 5 bases, leaving 24 bases between them. CDR1 is SGHRS, CDR2 YFSETQ, per germline. This CDR3 is 17 amino acids long. CDR3 nucleotide sequence: TGCGCCAGCAGCGCCCGGGCGAAGGGGAGTTCGACGGAGACCCAGTACTTC. As protein: CASSARAKGSSTETQYF.

Only a few counts were recorded for this clonotype. The chain is built from TRBV18 and TRBJ2-1; tentative D call: TRBD2 (6 bases). V shed 3 bases and J shed 6 bases, with 12 bases lying between them. Germline-derived CDR1 and CDR2 are KGHSH and LQKENI. The CDR3 covers 14 residues. As DNA, the CDR3 is TGTGCCAGCTCACCCGCGGGGCAGCGCAATGAGCAGTTCTTC. Its protein product is CASSPAGQRNEQFF.

This chain links TRBV20-1 with TRBJ2-5; D remains unclear. CDR1 and CDR2 from the germline V gene are DFQATT and SNEGSKA (reference sequence). CDR3 size: 10 residues. DNA of the CDR3: TGCAGGGGCTCCCAAGAGACCCAGTACTTC. Residues: CRGSQETQYF.

This CDR3 is CSVIAGGLTDTQYF. CDR3 bases: TGCAGCGTCATAGCGGGGGGCCTCACAGATACGCAGTATTTT. The rearrangement joins TRBV29-1 to TRBJ2-3; 10 bases map to TRBD2. Germline-derived CDR1 and CDR2 are SQVTM and ANQGSEA. Trimming removed 6 bases from V and 2 bases from J; junction bases left unmatched: 5. The CDR3 has 14 amino acids.

The chain combines TRBV12-3 or TRBV12-4 with TRBJ2-7; TRBD1 is a possible D gene (5 bases). This CDR3 has 15 amino acids. V lost 5 bases to trimming and J lost 5 bases, with 19 bases between them. The CDR3 coding sequence is TGTGCCAGCAGTGCCGCCAGGGCTGGGGTGGACGAGCAGTACGTC. Its protein is CASSAARAGVDEQYV.

This chain uses TRBV6-2 or TRBV6-3 with TRBJ1-5; D is possibly TRBD1 (6 bases). This CDR3 has 14 residues. From germline, CDR1 is MNHEY and CDR2 SVGEGT. Trimming removed 8 bases from V and 4 bases from J, with 15 bases in between. CDR3 loop: CASRGLGENQPQHF. The CDR3 nucleotides read TGTGCCAGCCGGGGGCTCGGGGAGAATCAGCCCCAGCATTTT.

V gene TRBV7-2 combines with J gene TRBJ1-6, with a possible D match to TRBD1 (5 bases). In germline, CDR1 is SGHTA, CDR2 FQGNSA. V lost 2 bases to trimming and J lost 16 bases, with 12 bases between them. This CDR3 is 12 amino acids long. The CDR3 protein is CASSLRGNFLHF. In DNA, the CDR3 is TGTGCCAGCAGCTTACGGGGGAACTTTCTCCACTTT.

This clonotype has at least ten counts. The CDR3 nucleotides are TGTGCCAGCAGCCCCGACGGGAGGACCCAGTACTTC. Translation: CASSPDGRTQYF. The genes are TRBV11-2 and TRBJ2-5; perhaps TRBD2 as D (6 bases). The CDR3 sequence is 12 residues long. The ends were cut back, 5 bases at V and 7 bases at J, with 11 bases in the middle. Per germline, CDR1 SGHAT and CDR2 FQNNGV.

This clonotype was seen a handful of times. The chain recombines TRBV7-3 with TRBJ1-1; 9 bases match TRBD1. Per germline, CDR1 SGHTA and CDR2 FQGTGA. Germline trimming cut 3 bases from V and 9 bases from J; bases unmatched to any gene: 8. The CDR3 runs 14 residues. Here the CDR3 reads CASSFTGGDGQAFF. The CDR3 coding sequence is TGTGCCAGCAGCTTCACAGGGGGCGACGGTCAAGCTTTCTTT.

The chain recombines TRBV5-1 with TRBJ2-6; D is unclear. The V end was cut by 1 base, the J end by 4 bases, with 9 bases between. The length of the CDR3 is 15 residues. CDR1 SGHRS and CDR2 YFSETQ come from the germline V gene. The CDR3 is CASSLRPEGANVLTF. Here the CDR3 DNA reads TGCGCCAGCAGCTTGCGCCCCGAAGGGGCCAACGTCCTGACTTTC.

This chain links TRBV4-3 with TRBJ2-7, with D tentatively TRBD1 (6 bases). Between the trimmed V and J ends, which lost 0 bases and 5 bases, there was a span of 14 bases. Germline V lookup: CDR1 LGHNA, CDR2 YSLEER. The CDR3 is 15 residues long. CDR3 sequence: CASSQEVGRGHEQYF. The CDR3 DNA sequence: TGCGCCAGCAGCCAAGAAGTTGGCAGGGGCCACGAGCAGTACTTC.

V and J are TRBV12-3 or TRBV12-4 and TRBJ2-7; D is uncertain. This CDR3 has 12 amino acids. Trimming shortened V by 2 bases and J by 2 bases, and 4 bases separated the two germline ends. In nucleotides, the CDR3 is TGTGCCAGCAGTTTACAGGCCTACGAGCAGTACGTC. Residues: CASSLQAYEQYV.

The chain has TRBV7-3 and TRBJ1-1, with D uncertain. Germline V gives CDR1 SGHTA, CDR2 FQGTGA. Trimming pared 5 bases from V and 0 bases from J, leaving 10 bases between. The CDR3 consists of 14 residues. The CDR3 loop reads CASSPQAMNTEAFF. The CDR3 DNA is TGTGCCAGCAGCCCCCAGGCTATGAACACTGAAGCTTTCTTT.

This clonotype was observed a handful of times. The V call is TRBV5-1, the J call TRBJ2-7; no definite D call. The CDR3 spans 12 residues. V lost 4 bases, J lost 4 bases, and 9 bases lay in between. CDR1 SGHRS and CDR2 YFSETQ come from the germline V gene. CDR3 in DNA: TGCGCCAGCAGCGTTGACGGATACGAGCAGTACGTC. It translates to CASSVDGYEQYV.

This chain connects TRBV6-5 to TRBJ2-1, with a tentative D call TRBD1 (6 bases). With 5 bases removed from V and 9 bases from J, the gap between germline ends came to 17 bases. Germline lookup yields CDR1 MNHEY and CDR2 SVGAGI. The CDR3 length is 14 residues. The CDR3: CASSRYLQGTEQFF. The CDR3 DNA is TGTGCCAGCAGTCGCTATTTACAGGGTACTGAGCAGTTCTTC.

J is TRBJ2-7 and V is TRBV27; TRBD2 matches at 8 bases. The CDR3 consists of 15 residues. Germline CDR1 MNHEY, CDR2 SMNVEV (reference sequence). V lost 4 bases, J lost 2 bases, and 7 bases stayed unmatched. The CDR3 loop is CASSSNGGAPYEQYV. CDR3 coding DNA: TGTGCCAGCAGTTCCAACGGGGGGGCCCCCTACGAGCAGTACGTC.

This clonotype was seen a few times. The chain couples TRBV12-3 or TRBV12-4 to TRBJ1-2; no clear D. Deletions cut 5 bases from V and 4 bases from J, with 8 bases between. The CDR3 extends over 12 amino acids. The CDR3 sequence is CASSQGLYGYTF. The CDR3 nucleotides are TGTGCCAGCAGTCAAGGTCTCTATGGCTACACCTTC.